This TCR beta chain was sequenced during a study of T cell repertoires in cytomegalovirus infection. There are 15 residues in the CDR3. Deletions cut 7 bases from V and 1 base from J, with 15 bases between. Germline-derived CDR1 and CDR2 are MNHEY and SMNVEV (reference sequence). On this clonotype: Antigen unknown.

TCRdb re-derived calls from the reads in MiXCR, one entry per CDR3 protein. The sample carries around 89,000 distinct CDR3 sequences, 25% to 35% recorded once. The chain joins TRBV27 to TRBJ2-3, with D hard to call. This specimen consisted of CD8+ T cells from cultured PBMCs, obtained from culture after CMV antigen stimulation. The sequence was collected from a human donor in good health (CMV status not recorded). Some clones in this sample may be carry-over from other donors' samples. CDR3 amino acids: CASIHSLGGTDTQYF. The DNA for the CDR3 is TGTGCCAGCATCCACAGCCTCGGTGGCACAGATACGCAGTATTTT.